This T cell receptor (beta chain) derives from a study of T cell responses to AZD1222 COVID-19 vaccine. Study-wide results and caveats: All repertoire sampling was performed exclusively after the peak T cell response.

On this clone itself: Its antigen remains unknown.

TCRdb's copy holds only in-frame clones and misses some; the assay was immunoSEQ multiplex PCR. The data hold 130,000 to 150,000 clones, with around 92% observed a single time. The CDR3 length is 13 residues. Germline loops: CDR1 SEHNR, CDR2 FQNEAQ (reference sequence). V was pared by 5 bases and J by 1 base, with 9 bases between. The V call is TRBV7-9, the J call TRBJ2-7; D unresolved. This TCR was recovered from an adult in good health. The source material was peripheral blood, sampled on day 0 of AZD1222 vaccination. Written as DNA, the CDR3 is TGTGCCAGCAGCCGATGGGAATCCTACGAGCAGTACTTC. Residues: CASSRWESYEQYF.